Listed below are T cell receptor beta chains from one sample, sequenced in a study of cytomegalovirus exposure and HLA in healthy donors. The repertoire was sequenced with immunoSEQ multiplex PCR; TCRdb's copy has only in-frame clones and lacks some. The profile shows 150,000 to 200,000 clones, 65% to 90% of them singletons. Sequencing was carried out using PBMCs. The origin of the receptors is a young woman in good health and CMV-seronegative. Both conserved end residues are part of each CDR3. D genes are given only for firm matches.

J: TRBJ1-2
V: TRBV5-1
D: NA
length: 17
CDR3: CASSPGTGGYKDYGYTF

J: TRBJ2-5
V: TRBV28
D: TRBD1
length: 13
CDR3: CASSPTGVETQYF

J: TRBJ2-7
V: TRBV9
D: NA
length: 14
CDR3: CASSFRDTESEQYF

J: TRBJ2-7
V: TRBV6-1
D: NA
length: 12
CDR3: CASGSNAVEQYF

J: TRBJ1-6
V: TRBV25-1
D: TRBD1
length: 14
CDR3: CAHADRFDNSPLHF

J: TRBJ2-2
V: TRBV4-3
D: TRBD2
length: 16
CDR3: CASSPPLSGGPGELFF

J: TRBJ1-3
V: TRBV7-2
D: NA
length: 15
CDR3: CASSFGGRTGNTIYF

J: TRBJ1-6
V: TRBV4-1
D: NA
length: 15
CDR3: CASSQSTGIQSPLHF

J: TRBJ1-5
V: TRBV5-1
D: TRBD1
length: 14
CDR3: CASSPGTGNQPQHF

J: TRBJ2-7
V: TRBV25-1
D: TRBD1
length: 16
CDR3: CASSEYRDRGSYEQYF

J: TRBJ2-1
V: TRBV28
D: NA
length: 14
CDR3: CASSFVRSTNEQFF

J: TRBJ2-5
V: TRBV20-1
D: NA
length: 10
CDR3: CSASGETQYF

J: TRBJ2-1
V: TRBV5-6
D: TRBD2
length: 18
CDR3: CASSLALAGGFSYNEQFF

J: TRBJ1-4
V: TRBV7-9
D: NA
length: 14
CDR3: CASSFGHVSEKLFF

J: TRBJ2-7
V: TRBV19
D: TRBD1
length: 15
CDR3: CASSMGTGATYEQYF

J: TRBJ2-7
V: TRBV6-6
D: NA
length: 12
CDR3: CASSYTSYEQYF

J: TRBJ1-2
V: TRBV9
D: NA
length: 15
CDR3: CASSARGQSNYGYTF

J: TRBJ2-3
V: TRBV18
D: NA
length: 15
CDR3: CASSSEYQSSDTQYF